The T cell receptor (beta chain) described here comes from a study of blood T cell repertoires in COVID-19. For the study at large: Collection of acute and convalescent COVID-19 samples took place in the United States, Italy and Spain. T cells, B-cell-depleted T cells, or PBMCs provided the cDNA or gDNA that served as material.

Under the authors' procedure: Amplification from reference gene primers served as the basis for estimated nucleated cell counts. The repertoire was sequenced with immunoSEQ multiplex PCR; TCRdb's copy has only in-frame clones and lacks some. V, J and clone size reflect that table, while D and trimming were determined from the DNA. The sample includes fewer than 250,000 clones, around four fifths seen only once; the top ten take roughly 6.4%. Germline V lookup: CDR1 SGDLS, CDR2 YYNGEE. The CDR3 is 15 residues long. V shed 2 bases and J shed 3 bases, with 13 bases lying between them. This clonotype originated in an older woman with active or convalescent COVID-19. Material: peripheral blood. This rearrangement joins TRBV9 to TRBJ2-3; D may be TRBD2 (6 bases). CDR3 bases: TGTGCCAGCAGCGTGTTTCCTGGAGGGACAGATACGCAGTATTTT. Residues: CASSVFPGGTDTQYF. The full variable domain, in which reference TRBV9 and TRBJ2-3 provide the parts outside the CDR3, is DSGVTQTPKHLITATGQRVTLRCSPRSGDLSVYWYQQSLDQGLQFLIQYYNGEERAKGNILERFSAQQFPDLHSELNLSSLELGDSALYFCASSVFPGGTDTQYFGPGTRLTVL.